Only a few counts were recorded for the clone carrying this T cell receptor (beta chain). Its target is not known. TCRdb processed the reads anew with MiXCR; each CDR3 protein has one entry. The sample has fewer than 70,000 distinct CDR3 sequences; 55% to 80% are singletons. These data originate in a study of type 1 regulatory T cells. Graft donor-derived T-allo10 cells were described as host-alloantigen-specific, anergic, and alloantigen-specifically suppressive. The TCR sequence derives from a human donor in good health. Source material: cultured T cells, either the whole culture or a sorted T cell fraction (not recorded which). Described subset: Tr1-enriched cell product generated in vitro against host alloantigens.

This CDR3 is CATSDSGQGAFF. The CDR3 nucleotides are TGTGCCACCAGTGATTCCGGACAGGGAGCTTTCTTT. This chain connects TRBV24-1 to TRBJ1-1, with 8 bases matching TRBD1. V lost 2 bases and J lost 10; bases outside the gene matches: 2. Looked up from germline, CDR1 is KGHDR and CDR2 is SFDVKD. This CDR3 comprises 12 residues.